This T cell receptor beta chain was obtained from a study of cytotoxic CD8 clonotypes in ibrutinib-treated CLL. Concerning this clone: Its antigen is unidentified.

Method: immunoSEQ multiplex PCR; TCRdb's copy keeps in-frame clones and lacks some. Among more than 85,000 clones listed, over 60% were seen once. Germline V CDR1 and CDR2: LNHDA, SQIVND (reference sequence). After removal of 3 bases from V and 2 bases from J, the junction contained 10 bases not matched to a gene. The CDR3 sequence is 18 residues long. Notes on the study in general: Elevated clonality accompanied ibrutinib response, with a return toward baseline values at progression. Clonality measured at baseline exceeded age-matched healthy donors, tracking circulating CD8+ T-cell counts.

The chain employs TRBV19 and TRBJ2-3; 11 nucleotides match TRBD2. Sequences were derived from PBMCs, sampled after 24 months of ibrutinib treatment. The receptor's source is a human donor with chronic lymphocytic leukemia. The CDR3 protein is CASSISSGTSGYTDTQYF. In DNA, the CDR3 is TGTGCCAGTAGTATCTCCTCCGGGACTAGCGGATACACAGATACGCAGTATTTT. Full variable domain (outside the CDR3, taken from reference TRBV19 and TRBJ2-3): DGGITQSPKYLFRKEGQNVTLSCEQNLNHDAMYWYRQDPGQGLRLIYYSQIVNDFQKGDIAEGYSVSREKKESFPLTVTSAQKNPTAFYLCASSISSGTSGYTDTQYFGPGTRLTVL.